This T cell receptor (beta chain) emerged from a study of blood T cell repertoires in COVID-19. Overall study: Samples of COVID-19 (acute and convalescent) were obtained from the United States, Italy and Spain. Sources were T cells, B-cell-depleted T cells, or PBMCs; the material itself was cDNA or gDNA.

In the original workflow: The authors estimated nucleated cell counts from reference gene primer amplification. The protocol was immunoSEQ multiplex PCR, while the TCRdb copy is restricted to in-frame clones and leaves out a portion. The DNA gave D and trimming, while V, J and clone size come from that table. The sample records about 420,000 clones, approximately 90% being singletons. Enrolment of Seattle patients took place during active infection, and they were followed longitudinally. Unmatched junction bases numbered 9, after V lost 3 bases and J lost 2 bases. The CDR3 has 17 residues. Germline CDR1 is SGHAT and CDR2 is FQNNGV.

This receptor was obtained from a man younger than 35 with COVID-19, enrolled during active disease. Sequencing was carried out using peripheral blood. The chain uses TRBV11-2 and TRBJ2-1, with 8 nucleotides matching TRBD2. CDR3 nucleotides: TGTGCCAGCAGCTTCCCAACCGGGACTAGGGCCTACAATGAGCAGTTCTTC. Protein product: CASSFPTGTRAYNEQFF.